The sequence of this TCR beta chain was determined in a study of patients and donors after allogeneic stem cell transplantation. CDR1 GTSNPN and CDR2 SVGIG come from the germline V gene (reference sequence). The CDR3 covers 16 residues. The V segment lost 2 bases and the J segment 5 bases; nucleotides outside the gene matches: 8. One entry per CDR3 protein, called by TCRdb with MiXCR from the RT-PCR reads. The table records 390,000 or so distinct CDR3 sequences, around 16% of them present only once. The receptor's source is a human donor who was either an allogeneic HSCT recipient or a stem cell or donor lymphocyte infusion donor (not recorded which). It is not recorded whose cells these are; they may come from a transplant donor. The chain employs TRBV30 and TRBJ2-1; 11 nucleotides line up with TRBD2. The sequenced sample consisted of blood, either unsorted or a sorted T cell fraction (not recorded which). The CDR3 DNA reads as TGTGCCTGGAGTACTAGCGGGGGCCGCGCCAACAATGAGCAGTTCTTC. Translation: CAWSTSGGRANNEQFF.